This T cell receptor beta chain was found in a study of shared clonotypes between healthy human individuals. Points from the study as a whole: Collection of samples was limited to blood; tissue repertoires likely differ.

Naive CD8 cells, CD45RO-negative and positively selected for CCR7, excluded terminally differentiated effector memory CD45RA+ cells. On this clone itself: The antigen is not known.

The input for sorted-subset replicate PCRs was roughly 180 ng DNA, about 29,000 T cell genomes. Only in-frame clones appear in the TCRdb table, and some are missing; sequencing was by immunoSEQ multiplex PCR. The sample contains around 1.9 million clones, 80% to 95% of which appear only once. The CDR3 spans 15 residues. V lost 4 bases to trimming and J lost 6 bases, with 16 bases between them. The V gene's germline CDR1 is LGHNA and CDR2 YSLEER. The gene calls are TRBV4-3 and TRBJ2-1; D might be TRBD2 (6 bases). The sequencing input was naive CD8+ T cells from PBMCs. The receptor comes from a man aged 18 to 35 in good health. Some clones in this sample may be carry-over from other donors' samples. This chain's CDR3 is CASSPASGYFNEQFF. The CDR3 DNA reads as TGCGCCAGCAGCCCCGCCAGCGGGTACTTCAATGAGCAGTTCTTC.